These 23 T cell receptor beta chains were all obtained from the same sample, sequenced in a study of vaccination and CD4 T cells after COVID-19 (dated by TCRdb to the early 2020s). Per the publication, the treatment or condition label means: approximately 9-day PBMC culture with coronavirus spike peptide pools or control peptides (ViraFEST assay). The antigens for these receptors are not known. Library prep was done by PCR. Sequencing used an Illumina iSeq 100. TCR sequencing of DNA from cultured CD4+ T cells used the Oncomine TCR Beta short-read assay at the Johns Hopkins FTIC core. Clones were called with MiXCR by TCRdb after fastp trimmed the public reads at Q25, and only in-frame beta chains were retained. Merged by CDR3 protein, the rows form single entries marked with the most common genes and DNA. Here the sample has under 15,000 distinct CDR3 sequences; about half occur a single time. Roughly a tenth of the sample comes from the top ten.

The sample was CD4+ T cells from blood, cultured in vitro. All receptors come from a human donor who had recovered from COVID-19.

V is TRBV6-1 and J is TRBJ2-2, with TRBD2 identical over 7 bases. This CDR3 is 14 amino acids long. In germline, CDR1 is MNHNS, CDR2 SASEGT. With 7 bases clipped from V and 3 bases from J, the junction kept 5 bases outside the gene matches. CDR3 residues: CASTEGLHTGELFF. The CDR3 DNA follows: TGTGCCAGCACGGAGGGACTACACACCGGGGAGCTGTTTTTT.

The genes are TRBV20-1 and TRBJ2-3; 9 bases align to TRBD2. V shed 3 bases and J 6 bases; nucleotides not matched to a gene: 7. The V gene's germline CDR1 is DFQATT and CDR2 SNEGSKA (reference sequence). The CDR3 extends over 14 amino acids. The CDR3 region has the DNA TGCAGTGCTAGGCGGAGCGGGAGGCTCGATACGCAGTATTTT. This sequence encodes CSARRSGRLDTQYF.

This chain uses TRBV7-9 with TRBJ1-3; D ambiguous. The germline CDR1 and CDR2 sequences are SEHNR and FQNEAQ (reference sequence). V dropped 5 bases and J dropped 0 bases, with 17 bases sitting between them. The CDR3 has 17 residues. For the CDR3, the DNA is TGTGCCAGCAGCCGCCCCGAGTCCTTCAGCTCTGGAAACACCATATATTTT. Translated, it gives CASSRPESFSSGNTIYF.

The V gene is TRBV19, the J gene TRBJ2-7; weak D call: TRBD1 (5 bases). Germline loops: CDR1 LNHDA, CDR2 SQIVND (reference sequence). The length of the CDR3 is 13 residues. Between the trimmed V and J ends, which lost 2 bases and 4 bases, there was a span of 9 bases. The CDR3 bases are TGTGCCAGTAGTATAACCAGGGATTACGAGCAGTACTTC. It specifies CASSITRDYEQYF.

J is TRBJ2-2 and V is TRBV10-3, with 11 positions matching TRBD2. This CDR3 spans 15 amino acids. The germline gives CDR1 ENHRY, CDR2 SYGVKD. V was pared by 10 bases and J by 3 bases, with 7 bases of the junction left unmatched. The CDR3 coding sequence is TGTGCCAGCAAACGGGGACTAGCGGACACCGGGGAGCTGTTTTTT. Translation gives CASKRGLADTGELFF.

This clonotype was seen more than once but under ten times. The chain combines TRBV28 with TRBJ2-7; D perhaps matches TRBD2 (5 bases). The ends were cut back, 6 bases at V and 4 bases at J, with 13 bases in the middle. Germline values: CDR1 MDHEN, CDR2 SYDVKM. The CDR3 contains 13 residues. The CDR3 coding sequence is TGTGCCAGCAGCGGCGGGCCCCCTTACGAGCAGTACTTC. It encodes CASSGGPPYEQYF.

This sequence joins TRBV7-2 and TRBJ2-3; possibly TRBD2 for D (5 bases). The germline gives CDR1 SGHTA, CDR2 FQGNSA. V dropped 1 base and J dropped 2 bases, with 10 bases sitting between them. CDR3 length: 15 residues. CDR3 sequence: CASSLGGFNTDTQYF. CDR3 DNA: TGTGCCAGCAGCTTAGGCGGGTTCAACACAGATACGCAGTATTTT.

In DNA form, the CDR3 reads TGTGCCAGCAGCTTAGCGTTTTATTACAATGAGCAGTTCTTC. It yields the protein CASSLAFYYNEQFF. V is TRBV7-2 and J is TRBJ2-1; D gene uncertain. The V end was cut by 0 bases, the J end by 4 bases, with 7 bases between. This CDR3 spans 14 amino acids. Per the germline V gene, CDR1 is SGHTA and CDR2 is FQGNSA.

This clonotype was seen only once. The rearrangement uses TRBV12-3 or TRBV12-4 and TRBJ2-6; D perhaps matches TRBD1 (7 bases). The V end was cut by 6 bases, the J end by 3 bases, with 15 bases between. The length of the CDR3 is 16 residues. CDR3 coding DNA: TGTGCCAGCAGCCCTCAGGGGGGAGGTGGGGCCAACGTCCTGACTTTC. It translates to CASSPQGGGGANVLTF.

The rearrangement uses TRBV19 and TRBJ1-2; possible D gene TRBD1, 5 bases. V lost 5 bases, J lost 12 bases, and 22 bases lay in between. This CDR3 has 14 amino acids. CDR1 and CDR2 (germline): LNHDA, SQIVND (reference sequence). Written as DNA, the CDR3 is TGTGCCAGTAGTTCTGGGGCCTCGACCCAACGCCACACCTTC. Residues: CASSSGASTQRHTF.

The gene calls are TRBV7-8 and TRBJ2-1, with 9 bases that match TRBD2. There are 15 residues in the CDR3. Trimming cost V 4 bases and J 6 bases; bases outside gene matches: 7. In germline, CDR1 is SGHVS, CDR2 FQNEAQ. The CDR3 bases are TGTGCCAGCAGCTCAAGGTTAGCGGGAGTCAATGAGCAGTTCTTC. This gives the protein CASSSRLAGVNEQFF.

This clonotype occurred a few times. The rearrangement uses TRBV7-8 and TRBJ1-5, with D possibly being TRBD1 (5 bases). This CDR3 region has 16 residues. The germline V gene encodes CDR1 SGHVS and CDR2 FQNEAQ. V was pared by 5 bases and J by 7 bases, with 21 bases between. CDR3 sequence (DNA): TGTGCCAGCAGCGGGAAAAAAGCCAGGGTAGGGCAGCCCCAGCATTTT. Protein: CASSGKKARVGQPQHF.

The rearrangement uses TRBV12-3 or TRBV12-4 and TRBJ2-2; D not certain. The CDR3 is 17 residues long. Trimming removed 5 bases at V and 0 bases at J, with 16 bases between. The CDR3 bases are TGTGCCAGCAGTCCCCCCACCCTGGGAACGAACACCGGGGAGCTGTTTTTT. Encoded protein: CASSPPTLGTNTGELFF.

The CDR3: CSVGQGQLSGYTF. CDR3 in DNA: TGCAGCGTTGGACAGGGGCAGTTGAGTGGCTACACCTTC. V is TRBV29-1 and J is TRBJ1-2; TRBD1 agrees at 8 bases. This CDR3 region has 13 residues. Germline CDR1 is SQVTM and CDR2 is ANQGSEA. V shed 4 bases and J 7 bases; nucleotides not matched to a gene: 8.

The count of this clonotype is one. The genes are TRBV19 and TRBJ2-5, with D possibly called TRBD1 or TRBD2 (6 bases each). The CDR3 loop spans 15 amino acids. Germline-derived CDR1 and CDR2 are LNHDA and SQIVND (reference sequence). V was cut by 2 bases and J by 1 base, with 11 bases left in between. CDR3 coding DNA: TGTGCCAGTAGTATAAGGGGGAGGTTCCAAGAGACCCAGTACTTC. Amino acids: CASSIRGRFQETQYF.

V and J are TRBV7-2 and TRBJ1-5; D ambiguous. CDR1 and CDR2 from the germline V gene are SGHTA and FQGNSA. The length of the CDR3 is 12 residues. Trimming cost V 6 bases and J 5 bases, with 8 bases left between them. The DNA of the CDR3 is TGTGCCAGCAGGCTGCAGGATCAGCCCCAGCATTTT. Amino acid sequence: CASRLQDQPQHF.

The chain couples TRBV7-2 to TRBJ2-2, with 10 bases matching TRBD2. J gave up 1 base and V 5 bases, and 16 bases lay outside the gene matches. This CDR3 contains 20 residues. The germline CDR1 and CDR2 sequences are SGHTA and FQGNSA. The CDR3 DNA sequence: TGTGCCAGCAGCCCGCGGCGGCTAGCGGGAGACCCACTGAACACCGGGGAGCTGTTTTTT. It encodes CASSPRRLAGDPLNTGELFF. Full variable domain (missing parts from reference TRBV7-2 and TRBJ2-2): GAGVSQSPSNKVTEKGKDVELRCDPISGHTALYWYRQSLGQGLEFLIYFQGNSAPDKSGLPSDRFSAERTGGSVSTLTIQRTQQEDSAVYLCASSPRRLAGDPLNTGELFFGEGSRLTVL.

This chain uses TRBV5-1 with TRBJ2-3; 12 bases are a match to TRBD2. Trimming removed 4 bases from V and 0 bases from J; junction bases left unmatched: 3. Germline V gives CDR1 SGHRS, CDR2 YFSETQ. CDR3 length: 16 amino acids. CDR3 coding DNA: TGCGCCAGCAGCGTGGGACTAGCGGGTAGCACAGATACGCAGTATTTT. It yields the protein CASSVGLAGSTDTQYF.

The chain couples TRBV28 to TRBJ2-5; D perhaps matches TRBD1 (6 bases). V was clipped by 4 bases and J by 1 base, with 10 bases between them. This CDR3 spans 14 amino acids. CDR1 and CDR2 (germline): MDHEN, SYDVKM. The CDR3 protein is CASSSGQIQETQYF. The CDR3 DNA reads as TGTGCCAGCAGTTCCGGACAGATCCAAGAGACCCAGTACTTC.

This chain connects TRBV30 to TRBJ2-2; no clear D gene. V lost 0 bases and J lost 4, with 9 bases in between. CDR3 size: 14 residues. The germline gives CDR1 GTSNPN, CDR2 SVGIG (reference sequence). The CDR3, as DNA: TGTGCCTGGAGTGTAGGTCAGCTCACCGGGGAGCTGTTTTTT. It specifies CAWSVGQLTGELFF. The variable domain in full, with the rest retrieved from reference TRBV30 and TRBJ2-2, is SQTIHQWPATLVQPVGSPLSLECTVEGTSNPNLYWYRQAAGRGLQLLFYSVGIGQISSEVPQNLSASRPQDRQFILSSKKLLLSDSGFYLCAWSVGQLTGELFFGEGSRLTVL.

The rearrangement uses TRBV6-1 and TRBJ2-1; TRBD1 agrees at 10 bases. The germline V gene encodes CDR1 MNHNS and CDR2 SASEGT. The junction had 8 bases not matched to a gene; V was cut back by 6 bases and J by 9 bases. The CDR3 is 14 amino acids. The CDR3 sequence: CASRTGQGSGEQFF. As DNA, the CDR3 is TGTGCCAGCAGAACGGGACAGGGGAGCGGTGAGCAGTTCTTC.

The gene calls are TRBV6-2 or TRBV6-3 and TRBJ1-2, with TRBD1 as a possible D gene (6 bases). Germline-derived CDR1 and CDR2 are MNHEY and SVGEGT. Trimming removed 6 bases from V and 6 bases from J, with 20 bases in between. This CDR3 comprises 15 residues. DNA of the CDR3: TGTGCCAGCAGCCTCTTGGGGGCAGGATTCGATGGCTACACCTTC. As protein: CASSLLGAGFDGYTF.

This clonotype appeared a few times. The rearrangement joins TRBV6-9 to TRBJ1-1; tentatively, D is TRBD1 (6 bases). The V gene lost 1 base and the J gene lost 5 bases, with 20 bases spanning the gap. Per the germline V gene, CDR1 is MNHGY and CDR2 is SVAAGI. This CDR3 is 17 amino acids long. The CDR3 nucleotides are TGTGCCAGCAGTTATTTGTCAGGGGACCCGTCTGGAACTGAAGCTTTCTTT. It specifies CASSYLSGDPSGTEAFF.